This T cell receptor beta chain is from a study of blood T cell repertoires in COVID-19 (TCRdb year 2020). About the investigation overall: Samples covering the acute and convalescent phases of COVID-19 were provided by collaborators in the United States, Italy and Spain. The material from the prospective study consisted of cDNA or gDNA derived from T cells, B-cell-depleted T cells, or PBMCs. The repertoires were released in a freely available public database meant as a resource for research on the immune response to SARS-CoV-2. The samples were drawn from two sources: the first 160 participants of the ongoing ImmuneRACE study, and fewer than 1,500 subjects contributed by 6 global collaborators. Subjects who had been exposed to COVID-19, were actively infected with it, or had recovered from it provided the deeply sampled blood TCRbeta repertoires that made up the dataset. Sample metadata almost always included a de-identified subject ID, COVID-19 status, age in years and sex. HLA class I and class II types, where available, came from metadata supplied by the sample provider rather than from assay-based typing. General findings and caveats noted by the study authors: The amount of clinical and demographic metadata varied by source and participant and was provided uncurated.

As to this clone: Its antigen is unknown. No base quality values were provided; no much bigger clone lies one nucleotide off.

The collaborating institutions used their own protocols to collect whole blood in K2EDTA tubes. For TCRbeta analysis, collaborator samples were shipped as frozen whole blood, as isolated PBMCs, or as DNA extracted from either sample type. The immunoSEQ Assay, a bias-controlled multiplex PCR, was used to amplify TCRbeta CDR3 regions from genomic DNA. The original pipeline was this. Within the assay, amplification of reference gene primers was used to estimate how many nucleated cells each sample contained. To quantify the absolute abundance of each unique TCRbeta CDR3 rearrangement, sequence reads were collapsed and filtered. For each sample, productive Simpson clonality was calculated as the square root of Simpson's diversity index across productive rearrangements. TCRdb provides this immuneACCESS table in a form limited to in-frame rearrangements. Some clones are lacking; in checked studies, under half of them reflect an unresolved V gene, and why the rest are absent is not known. From that table come the V and J calls and clone size; the DNA was used to work out D and trimming. The sample records 140,000 to 150,000 clones, about 90% of which are singletons. Jointly, the top ten make up less than 2% of the sample.

The cysteine opens and the phenylalanine closes a CDR3 of 13 amino acids. The CDR3 DNA has 39 bases and is translated from base 1. V loses 1 base, J loses 10 bases, and the germline ends lie 11 bases apart. Sequencing input: peripheral blood. This receptor was identified in a woman aged 45 to 65 with acute or convalescent COVID-19. The chain is assembled from TRBV12-3 or TRBV12-4 and TRBJ2-1; the D gene cannot be resolved reliably. CDR3 region: CASSLGAGHEQFF. Here is the DNA: TGTGCCAGCAGTTTAGGGGCTGGTCACGAGCAGTTCTTC.